This T cell receptor beta chain was observed in a study of liver allograft versus peripheral blood T cells. As for the study in general: Transplanted-liver T cell receptor repertoires were compared with recipients' peripheral blood repertoires.

Using its own MiXCR run on the reads, TCRdb lists one record per CDR3 protein. This table has about 9,600 distinct CDR3 sequences, roughly 15% appearing once. This clonotype was seen at least ten times. Trimming took 5 bases from V and 12 from J, leaving 11 bases between them. Germline V gene sequence: CDR1 MNHEY, CDR2 SVGEGT. The CDR3 spans 11 residues. This receptor was identified in a human patient who had a liver transplant. A share of the T cells may be of graft donor origin. This chain connects TRBV6-2 or TRBV6-3 to TRBJ2-1; D gene uncertain. The CDR3 nucleotides read TGTGCCAGCAGTCGACTTAAGGGGCAGTTCTTC. This translates into CASSRLKGQFF.